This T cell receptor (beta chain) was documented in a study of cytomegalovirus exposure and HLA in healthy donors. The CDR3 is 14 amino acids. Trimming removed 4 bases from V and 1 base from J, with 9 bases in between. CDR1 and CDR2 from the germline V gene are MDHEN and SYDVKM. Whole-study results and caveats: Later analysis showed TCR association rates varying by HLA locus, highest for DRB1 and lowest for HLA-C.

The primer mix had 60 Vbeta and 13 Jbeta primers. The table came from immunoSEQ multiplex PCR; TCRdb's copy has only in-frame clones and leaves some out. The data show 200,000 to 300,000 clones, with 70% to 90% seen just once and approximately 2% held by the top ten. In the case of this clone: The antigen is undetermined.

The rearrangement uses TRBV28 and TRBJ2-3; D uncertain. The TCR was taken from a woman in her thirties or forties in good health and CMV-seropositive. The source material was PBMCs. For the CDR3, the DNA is TGTGCCAGCAGTTCCACTACGGGCACAGATACGCAGTATTTT. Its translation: CASSSTTGTDTQYF. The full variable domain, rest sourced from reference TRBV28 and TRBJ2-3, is DVKVTQSSRYLVKRTGEKVFLECVQDMDHENMFWYRQDPGLGLRLIYFSYDVKMKEKGDIPEGYSVSREKKERFSLILESASTNQTSMYLCASSSTTGTDTQYFGPGTRLTVL.